These 20 T cell receptor beta chains were all obtained from the same sample, sequenced in a study of Ad26.COV2.S vaccination and SARS-CoV-2 variants. Sequenced by immunoSEQ multiplex PCR; TCRdb stores in-frame clones only, minus some. The sample shows about 350,000 clones, 80% to 90% of them seen only once. Treatment described: roughly 20 received Ad26.COV2.S at low or high dose, single or two shots; a few received placebo; per-sample allocation not given. On day 63 after the first injection, vaccine and placebo recipients gave samples. The source was peripheral blood, collected in a trial of Ad26.COV2.S vaccine versus placebo. These receptors were obtained from a person aged 18-60 years who received the Ad26.COV2.S COVID-19 vaccine or a placebo.

The gene calls are TRBV5-8 and TRBJ1-6, with unresolved D. Germline CDR1 and CDR2: SGHTS and YDEGEE. V was cut by 6 bases and J by 6 bases, with 7 bases left in between. The CDR3 sequence is 12 residues long. The CDR3 spells CASTPRNSPLHF. The CDR3 bases are TGTGCCAGCACCCCCCGTAATTCACCCCTCCACTTT.

The chain employs TRBV19 and TRBJ1-6, with TRBD1 matching 8 bases. Germline CDR1 LNHDA, CDR2 SQIVND (reference sequence). This CDR3 spans 13 amino acids. The ends lost 8 bases at V and 7 bases at J; junction bases unmatched: 4. The CDR3 loop is CASQDRANSPLHF. CDR3 coding DNA: TGTGCCAGTCAGGACAGGGCCAATTCACCCCTCCACTTT.

The rearrangement joins TRBV30 to TRBJ2-3; D is unclear. This CDR3 is 12 amino acids long. V lost 1 base and J lost 3, with 5 bases in between. CDR1 and CDR2 from the germline V gene are GTSNPN and SVGIG (reference sequence). The CDR3 spells CAWSGSTDTQYF. CDR3 sequence (DNA): TGTGCCTGGAGTGGGAGTACAGATACGCAGTATTTT.

The V and J genes are TRBV4-2 and TRBJ2-1, with D perhaps TRBD2 (7 bases). The CDR3 is made up of 15 amino acids. The V end was cut by 3 bases, the J end by 12 bases, with 21 bases between. Germline V gene data show CDR1 as LGHNA and CDR2 as YNFKEQ. CDR3 sequence (DNA): TGTGCCAGCAGCCACGGAGGGGGGGCCGAGTCGGGGCAGTTCTTC. Protein sequence: CASSHGGGAESGQFF.

The chain joins TRBV4-2 to TRBJ1-4, with D perhaps matching TRBD1 (5 bases). The CDR3 covers 19 residues. Trimming took off 1 base at V and 0 bases at J, with 18 bases between the two ends. Germline CDR1 LGHNA, CDR2 YNFKEQ. CDR3 bases: TGTGCCAGCAGCCAAGGAGACGGGACGGATCCTCCAACTAATGAAAAACTGTTTTTT. Translating it yields CASSQGDGTDPPTNEKLFF.

Only one count was recorded for this clone. V is TRBV12-5 and J is TRBJ2-7, with no clear D. Germline lookup yields CDR1 LGHNT and CDR2 FRNRAP. There are 12 residues in the CDR3. The V end lost 2 bases, the J end lost 4 bases, and 6 bases lay between the germline ends. CDR3 region: CASGLMRYEQYF. In DNA, the CDR3 is TGTGCTAGTGGTTTGATGCGGTACGAGCAGTACTTC.

In this sample, this clone turned up a few times. The chain has TRBV6-2 or TRBV6-3 and TRBJ1-5; TRBD1 is a possible D gene (6 bases). Germline-derived CDR1 and CDR2 are MNHEY and SVGEGT. The CDR3 contains 13 residues. Trimming shortened V by 6 bases and J by 5 bases, and 11 bases separated the two germline ends. CDR3 nucleotides: TGTGCCAGCAGCCAAAACAGGGATCAGCCCCAGCATTTT. Protein product: CASSQNRDQPQHF.

The J gene is TRBJ2-7, the V gene TRBV9, with a possible D match to TRBD2 (5 bases). With 2 bases removed from V and 7 bases from J, the gap between germline ends came to 16 bases. Germline values: CDR1 SGDLS, CDR2 YYNGEE. This CDR3 contains 14 residues. The chain's CDR3 is CASSVEGRVHEQYF. In DNA, the CDR3 is TGTGCCAGCAGCGTTGAGGGCCGGGTCCATGAGCAGTACTTC. Full variable domain (outside the CDR3, taken from reference TRBV9 and TRBJ2-7): DSGVTQTPKHLITATGQRVTLRCSPRSGDLSVYWYQQSLDQGLQFLIQYYNGEERAKGNILERFSAQQFPDLHSELNLSSLELGDSALYFCASSVEGRVHEQYFGPGTRLTVT.

The rearrangement joins TRBV4-1 to TRBJ2-4, with D perhaps TRBD1 (5 bases). This CDR3 is 18 amino acids long. V lost 4 bases, J lost 4 bases, and 23 bases lay in between. The germline gives CDR1 MGHRA, CDR2 YSYEKL. CDR3 sequence reads: CASSPTSLGEIVKNIQYF. The CDR3 DNA follows: TGCGCCAGCAGCCCAACCTCGTTAGGGGAAATAGTAAAAAACATTCAGTACTTC.

This sequence joins TRBV12-5 and TRBJ1-1; TRBD1 agrees at 8 bases. J lost 11 bases, V lost 1 base, and 9 bases had no gene match. The CDR3 loop spans 14 amino acids. Looked up from germline, CDR1 is LGHNT and CDR2 is FRNRAP. CDR3 sequence (DNA): TGTGCTAGTGGTTTGGCTCCAGGGGGCCGGACCGCTTTCTTT. It yields the protein CASGLAPGGRTAFF.

This sequence joins TRBV4-2 and TRBJ2-7, with D unresolved. Germline CDR1 is LGHNA and CDR2 is YNFKEQ. With 2 bases removed from V and 4 bases from J, the gap between germline ends came to 6 bases. The CDR3 is made up of 12 amino acids. The CDR3 sequence is CASSQSRYEQYF. The CDR3 DNA is TGTGCCAGCAGCCAATCGAGGTACGAGCAGTACTTC.

The chain joins TRBV5-1 to TRBJ2-7; 8 bases are shared with TRBD1. V was clipped by 4 bases and J by 3 bases; unmatched bases: 3. Germline loops: CDR1 SGHRS, CDR2 YFSETQ. This CDR3 is built from 13 residues. As DNA, the CDR3 is TGCGCCAGCAGCGTCGGGACAGGCTACGAGCAGTACTTC. This encodes CASSVGTGYEQYF.

This chain connects TRBV19 to TRBJ1-5; D gene unclear. Germline V CDR1 and CDR2: LNHDA, SQIVND (reference sequence). The V gene lost 4 bases and the J gene lost 9 bases, with 7 bases spanning the gap. The CDR3 runs to 11 residues. The CDR3 spells CASSTPGPQHF. The DNA for the CDR3 is TGTGCCAGTAGTACCCCAGGGCCCCAGCATTTT.

The chain employs TRBV12-3 or TRBV12-4 and TRBJ2-7; D gene unclear. V was shortened by 7 bases and J by 1 base, with 11 bases between the two germline ends. The CDR3 contains 13 residues. This CDR3 is CASTPGSSYEQYF. The CDR3 nucleotides are TGTGCCAGCACCCCAGGCAGTTCCTACGAGCAGTACTTC.

CDR3 residues: CASSSGAHYNEQFF. The CDR3 DNA sequence: TGTGCCAGTAGTAGCGGGGCACACTACAATGAGCAGTTCTTC. The V and J genes are TRBV19 and TRBJ2-1, with D maybe TRBD2 (6 bases). The CDR3 contains 14 residues. The germline V gene encodes CDR1 LNHDA and CDR2 SQIVND (reference sequence). Trimming cost V 4 bases and J 3 bases, with 10 bases left between them.

The rearrangement links TRBV5-1 to TRBJ1-2, with 9 nucleotides matching TRBD1. The CDR3 length is 14 residues. Germline V gene data show CDR1 as SGHRS and CDR2 as YFSETQ. The J segment lost 2 bases and the V segment lost 6 bases, leaving 5 bases of the junction unmatched. CDR3 coding DNA: TGCGCCAGCACCGCGGACAGGGGAAACTATGGCTACACCTTC. Amino acids: CASTADRGNYGYTF.

This chain uses TRBV30 with TRBJ2-7; 7 nucleotides line up with TRBD1. CDR1 and CDR2 (germline): GTSNPN, SVGIG (reference sequence). CDR3 length equals 14 residues. Unmatched junction bases numbered 8, after V lost 3 bases and J lost 3 bases. As DNA, the CDR3 is TGTGCCTGGAGAAGGACAGGTAGTTACTACGAGCAGTACTTC. Residues: CAWRRTGSYYEQYF.

The genes are TRBV5-5 and TRBJ2-7, with D hard to call. V dropped 4 bases and J dropped 6 bases, with 8 bases sitting between them. This CDR3 has 11 residues. Germline assignment: CDR1 SGHKS and CDR2 YYEKEE (reference sequence). CDR3: CASSLESEQYF. As DNA, the CDR3 is TGTGCCAGCAGCCTAGAGAGCGAGCAGTACTTC.

The V call is TRBV11-3, the J call TRBJ2-1; D uncertain. Trimming took off 1 base at V and 10 bases at J, with 5 bases between the two ends. The CDR3 sequence is 11 residues long. Per the germline V gene, CDR1 is SGHNT and CDR2 is YENEEA. The CDR3 nucleotides are TGTGCCAGCAGCTTAGCCGGGGAGCAGTTCTTC. Encoded protein: CASSLAGEQFF. Complete variable domain (other parts from reference TRBV11-3 and TRBJ2-1): EAGVVQSPRYKIIEKKQPVAFWCNPISGHNTLYWYLQNLGQGPELLIRYENEEAVDDSQLPKDRFSAERLKGVDSTLKIQPAELGDSAVYLCASSLAGEQFFGPGTRLTVL.

This clone was detected many times. The rearrangement joins TRBV5-6 to TRBJ1-2; the D is unclear. The CDR3 extends over 14 amino acids. The germline V gene encodes CDR1 SGHDT and CDR2 YYEEEE. Trimming pared 1 base from V and 4 bases from J, leaving 11 bases between. The CDR3 loop is CASSLMLRAYGYTF. The CDR3 DNA is TGTGCCAGCAGCTTGATGCTCCGGGCCTATGGCTACACCTTC.